This T cell receptor beta chain emerged from a study of T cells in Graves' hyperthyroidism and ophthalmopathy. V was cut by 0 bases and J by 8 bases, with 19 bases left in between. Per the germline V gene, CDR1 is DFQATT and CDR2 is SNEGSKA (reference sequence). The CDR3 loop spans 16 amino acids. Study findings and constraints: Peripheral blood also featured most of the thyroid clonotypes expanded above 0.001.

This clonotype was counted between two and nine times. The antigen remains undetermined. The investigators amplified TCR beta CDR3 regions from RNA transcripts. In the first-round RT-PCR of the TCR CDR3, the HTBI primer set was used. TCRdb analysed the multiplex PCR reads with MiXCR anew, one entry per CDR3 protein. This sample has around 620,000 distinct CDR3 sequences, with about 14% found just once. This sample holds PBMCs from roughly 10 ml fresh peripheral blood. Sequencing was done on a sample of blood. The receptor was isolated from a young woman with Graves' ophthalmopathy. V usage is TRBV20-1 and J usage is TRBJ1-4; D may be TRBD1 (6 bases). CDR3 in DNA: TGCAGTGCTAGAGACTTGGCGCCTGGACAGCGCGAAAAACTGTTTTTT. This sequence encodes CSARDLAPGQREKLFF.